The 5 T cell receptor beta chains listed next were all sequenced from one sample in a study of early T cells in non-severe SARS-CoV-2 infection listed by TCRdb under 2021. Receptor libraries were prepared by 5' RACE. Instrument on record: NextSeq 500. The public reads were run again by TCRdb, first through fastp at Q25 and then through MiXCR, and only productive beta chains were kept. Each record represents a unique CDR3 protein, reported with the most common genes and DNA among its rows. This sample gives 40,000 to 60,000 distinct CDR3 sequences in total; roughly 6.5% of them show up just once. The leading ten clones occupy about 2.7% of the sample. The source material was whole blood, sampled at baseline. The receptors here all came from an adult who was a healthcare worker with PCR-confirmed SARS-CoV-2 infection or an uninfected control (not recorded which).

This clonotype was seen at least ten times. The rearrangement joins TRBV10-2 to TRBJ2-7, with 12 bases fitting TRBD2. Germline V gene data show CDR1 as WSHSY and CDR2 as SAAADI. This CDR3 has 16 amino acids. V lost 3 bases, J lost 0 bases, and 3 bases stayed unmatched. The CDR3 bases are TGCGCCAGCAGTGACACTAGCGGGGGGAGCTCCTACGAGCAGTACTTC. Protein: CASSDTSGGSSYEQYF.

This clonotype was recorded many times. The chain is built from TRBV6-6 and TRBJ1-4; TRBD1 agrees at 9 bases. Trimming took 4 bases from V and 7 from J; bases not matched to a gene: 4. CDR1 and CDR2 (germline): MNHNY, SVGAGI (reference sequence). This CDR3 has 14 amino acids. This CDR3 reads CASSSTGGTEKLFF. The CDR3 DNA is TGTGCCAGCAGTTCGACAGGGGGGACTGAAAAACTGTTTTTT.

This clonotype has a count of ten or more. The rearrangement links TRBV12-3 or TRBV12-4 to TRBJ1-1; tentatively, D is TRBD1 (5 bases). The germline V and J ends were trimmed by 4 bases and 10 bases, with 16 bases remaining between them. This CDR3 contains 13 residues. The CDR3 bases are TGTGCCAGCAGTTCGGAACGTGCAGGGAGAGCTTTCTTT. The encoded protein is CASSSERAGRAFF.

This clonotype was detected ten times or more. The chain combines TRBV11-2 with TRBJ2-2; maybe TRBD1 (6 bases). V shed 5 bases and J shed 2 bases, with 9 bases lying between them. The germline gives CDR1 SGHAT, CDR2 FQNNGV. The CDR3 contains 14 residues. The chain's CDR3 is CASSRDTNTGELFF. The CDR3, as DNA: TGTGCCAGCAGCCGGGACACCAACACCGGGGAGCTGTTTTTT.

This clonotype was seen at least ten times. V usage is TRBV3-1 and J usage is TRBJ1-2, with unresolved D. CDR1 is LGHDT and CDR2 is YNNKEL in the germline V gene (reference sequence). The length of the CDR3 is 13 residues. V lost 0 bases, J lost 7 bases, and 9 bases lay in between. In DNA form, the CDR3 reads TGTGCCAGCAGCCAAGATCGGCTATCTGGCTACACCTTC. Amino acids: CASSQDRLSGYTF.